This T cell receptor beta chain was captured in a study of T cell changes during pregnancy in multiple sclerosis. The V gene's germline CDR1 is SGHDT and CDR2 YYEEEE. The CDR3 runs to 13 residues. V was pared by 4 bases and J by 2 bases, with 9 bases between. Repertoires were generated with immunoSEQ multiplex PCR, while TCRdb's copy carries only in-frame clones and drops some. The data contain tens of thousands of clones, 90% to 95% of them seen just once; the ten biggest clones take up approximately 3.7%. The sequences come from CD8+ T cells from peripheral blood mononuclear cells, collected in the third trimester of pregnancy. This chain connects TRBV5-6 to TRBJ1-2, with D maybe TRBD1 (5 bases). This TCR derives from a female donor with multiple sclerosis, enrolled in a pregnancy study. The CDR3 DNA follows: TGTGCCAGCAGCGGAGGGGAAAACTATGGCTACACCTTC. It yields the protein CASSGGENYGYTF.